One and the same sample provided the 26 T cell receptor beta chains below, sequenced in a study of early T cells in non-severe SARS-CoV-2 infection (dated by TCRdb to the early 2020s). Library preparation was by 5' RACE. TCRdb shows the sequencer as NextSeq 500. The raw public data were reprocessed by TCRdb itself: fastp quality trimming at Q25, MiXCR clonotype calling, in-frame beta chains only. Entries are consolidated by CDR3 protein sequence, retaining the most common genes and DNA. This sample holds more than 25,000 distinct CDR3 sequences; roughly 5% were observed only once. The ten largest clones add up to approximately 2.4% of the sample. The sample comprised whole blood. The receptors come from an adult who was a healthcare worker with PCR-confirmed SARS-CoV-2 infection or an uninfected control (not recorded which).

This clonotype appeared many times. This sequence joins TRBV7-9 and TRBJ2-7; no clear D. The CDR3 loop spans 13 amino acids. Per the germline V gene, CDR1 is SEHNR and CDR2 is FQNEAQ (reference sequence). The V and J ends lost 8 bases and 3 bases respectively, with 14 bases between them. CDR3 in amino acids: CASADSTLYEQYF. CDR3 DNA sequence: TGTGCCAGCGCCGATTCGACCCTCTACGAGCAGTACTTC.

This clonotype showed up just a few times. J is TRBJ1-6 and V is TRBV5-1; D not certain. The V and J ends lost 0 bases and 8 bases respectively, with 9 bases between them. There are 14 residues in the CDR3. The V gene's germline CDR1 is SGHRS and CDR2 YFSETQ. The CDR3 here is CASSLVMEDSPLHF. The CDR3 coding sequence is TGCGCCAGCAGCTTGGTGATGGAAGATTCACCCCTCCACTTT.

This clonotype is termed medium-sized. This chain joins TRBV7-8 and TRBJ2-1; D is unclear. V was pared by 0 bases and J by 4 bases, with 4 bases between. The CDR3 is 13 residues long. Germline V gene sequence: CDR1 SGHVS, CDR2 FQNEAQ. For the CDR3, the DNA is TGTGCCAGCAGCTTAGCTCCATACAATGAGCAGTTCTTC. This codes for CASSLAPYNEQFF. The complete variable domain, with remaining parts taken from reference TRBV7-8 and TRBJ2-1, reads GAGVSQSPRYKVAKRGQDVALRCDPISGHVSLFWYQQALGQGPEFLTYFQNEAQLDKSGLPSDRFFAERPEGSVSTLKIQRTQQEDSAVYLCASSLAPYNEQFFGPGTRLTVL.

This clonotype was counted many times. The CDR3 region is CASSLLHGNTGELFF. CDR3 nucleotide sequence: TGTGCCAGCAGCTTACTTCATGGGAACACCGGGGAGCTGTTTTTT. J is TRBJ2-2 and V is TRBV7-3, with D unresolved. The V gene's germline CDR1 is SGHTA and CDR2 FQGTGA. The CDR3 is 15 amino acids. V gave up 2 bases and J gave up 1 base, with 8 bases separating them.

This clonotype was counted ten times or more. The genes are TRBV14 and TRBJ1-1; the D is unclear. The CDR3 extends over 14 amino acids. V was pared by 0 bases and J by 3 bases, with 8 bases between. Per the germline V gene, CDR1 is SGHDN and CDR2 is FVKESK. The CDR3 loop reads CASSQDYRYTEAFF. The DNA for the CDR3 is TGTGCCAGCAGCCAAGATTACAGATACACTGAAGCTTTCTTT.

This clonotype counts as medium-sized. This sequence joins TRBV10-3 and TRBJ2-7; the D is unclear. This CDR3 region has 12 residues. Between the trimmed V and J ends, which lost 0 bases and 5 bases, there was a span of 5 bases. CDR1 is ENHRY and CDR2 is SYGVKD in the germline V gene. The CDR3 here is CAISESGNEQYF. The CDR3 DNA is TGTGCCATCAGTGAGTCGGGGAACGAGCAGTACTTC.

In its sample, this clonotype was seen many times. This rearrangement joins TRBV29-1 to TRBJ2-5; D gene ambiguous. V shed 5 bases and J shed 4 bases, with 8 bases lying between them. The germline V gene has CDR1 SQVTM and CDR2 ANQGSEA. CDR3 length: 11 amino acids. CDR3 sequence: CSVTQTETQYF. The CDR3 DNA sequence: TGCAGCGTTACTCAGACAGAGACCCAGTACTTC. Full variable domain (rest looked up from reference TRBV29-1 and TRBJ2-5): SAVISQKPSRDICQRGTSLTIQCQVDSQVTMMFWYRQQPGQSLTLIATANQGSEATYESGFVIDKFPISRPNLTFSTLTVSNMSPEDSSIYLCSVTQTETQYFGPGTRLLVL.

The rearrangement uses TRBV10-2 and TRBJ2-1; 12 bases fit TRBD2. The germline V gene has CDR1 WSHSY and CDR2 SAAADI. After removal of 6 bases from V and 13 bases from J, the junction contained 7 bases not matched to a gene. The CDR3 has 13 amino acids. CDR3 residues: CASSPTSGSPQFF. CDR3 nucleotides: TGCGCCAGCAGCCCGACTAGCGGGAGCCCCCAGTTCTTC.

This clonotype has at least ten counts. The chain's CDR3 is CASSRSSQAYQPQHF. DNA of the CDR3: TGTGCCAGTAGTCGGTCCAGCCAGGCGTATCAGCCCCAGCATTTT. The chain employs TRBV19 and TRBJ1-5, with D unclear. Germline V gene lookup returns CDR1 LNHDA and CDR2 SQIVND (reference sequence). The CDR3 has 15 residues. Between the trimmed V and J ends, which lost 5 bases and 5 bases, there was a span of 16 bases.

This clonotype was counted at least ten times. This chain connects TRBV6-5 to TRBJ1-5; 8 bases match TRBD1. Germline lookup yields CDR1 MNHEY and CDR2 SVGAGI. CDR3 length: 15 amino acids. The ends lost 5 bases at V and 4 bases at J; junction bases unmatched: 7. CDR3 protein: CASSTGQGGNQPQHF. CDR3 bases: TGTGCCAGCAGTACCGGACAGGGAGGGAATCAGCCCCAGCATTTT.

This clonotype has only a few counts. V and J are TRBV7-2 and TRBJ1-1; D perhaps matches TRBD1 (5 bases). Germline-derived CDR1 and CDR2 are SGHTA and FQGNSA. Deletions cut 3 bases from V and 4 bases from J, with 9 bases between. The CDR3 extends over 13 amino acids. CDR3 bases: TGTGCCAGCAGCTTTGGGGGAGGCACTGAAGCTTTCTTT. Its translation is CASSFGGGTEAFF. The entire variable domain, with the rest obtained from reference TRBV7-2 and TRBJ1-1, is as follows: GAGVSQSPSNKVTEKGKDVELRCDPISGHTALYWYRQSLGQGLEFLIYFQGNSAPDKSGLPSDRFSAERTGGSVSTLTIQRTQQEDSAVYLCASSFGGGTEAFFGQGTRLTVV.

This clonotype was seen many times. V gene TRBV5-1 combines with J gene TRBJ2-2; D is unresolved. The germline gives CDR1 SGHRS, CDR2 YFSETQ. CDR3 length: 13 residues. Between the trimmed V and J ends, which lost 6 bases and 2 bases, there was a span of 8 bases. CDR3 DNA: TGCGCCAGCAAGGAAGTAAACACCGGGGAGCTGTTTTTT. Encoded protein: CASKEVNTGELFF.

V usage is TRBV29-1 and J usage is TRBJ2-1, with D hard to call. The V end was cut by 2 bases, the J end by 0 bases, with 8 bases between. The CDR3 contains 14 residues. Germline CDR1 reads SQVTM; CDR2 reads ANQGSEA. The CDR3 is CSVEQQASYNEQFF. DNA of the CDR3: TGCAGCGTTGAACAGCAGGCCTCCTACAATGAGCAGTTCTTC.

This clonotype showed up many times. The chain links TRBV10-2 to TRBJ2-1, with TRBD2 matching over 11 bases. The CDR3 loop spans 15 amino acids. Germline values: CDR1 WSHSY, CDR2 SAAADI. V was clipped by 3 bases and J by 6 bases; unmatched bases: 4. The CDR3 bases are TGCGCCAGCAGTGAAGGGACTAGCGGCCTCAATGAGCAGTTCTTC. This gives the protein CASSEGTSGLNEQFF.

At least ten counts were recorded for this clonotype. The chain couples TRBV11-2 to TRBJ1-2; D is uncertain. CDR1 and CDR2 (germline): SGHAT, FQNNGV. The CDR3 contains 13 residues. V gave up 5 bases and J gave up 4 bases, with 11 bases separating them. The chain's CDR3 is CASSPARTYGYTF. The CDR3, as DNA: TGTGCCAGCAGCCCCGCTCGGACCTATGGCTACACCTTC.

About this clonotype: A much larger clone differs by one base, so this may be a read error. The chain combines TRBV12-5 with TRBJ1-2; weak D call: TRBD1 (5 bases). V was trimmed by 5 bases and J by 2 bases, leaving 21 bases between them. Germline V gives CDR1 LGHNT, CDR2 FRNRAP. The CDR3 spans 17 residues. CDR3 nucleotide sequence: TGTGCTAGTGGTCCGGACGTCTCGAGGGGCAAAAACTATGGCTACACCTTC. This encodes CASGPDVSRGKNYGYTF.

The rearrangement joins TRBV19 to TRBJ1-2, with D hard to call. The V end was cut by 7 bases, the J end by 2 bases, with 14 bases between. Germline V gives CDR1 LNHDA, CDR2 SQIVND (reference sequence). The CDR3 is made up of 14 amino acids. DNA for the CDR3: TGTGCCAGTACAAAGGGAGAATCCAACTATGGCTACACCTTC. Encoded protein: CASTKGESNYGYTF.

The chain uses TRBV7-2 and TRBJ2-3; D is ambiguous. CDR1 and CDR2 (germline): SGHTA, FQGNSA. Trimming left V 11 bases short and J 4 bases short, with 13 bases between. The CDR3 loop spans 12 amino acids. The CDR3 DNA sequence: TGTGCCGCAGGCGGCCGTGCAGATACGCAGTATTTT. The encoded protein is CAAGGRADTQYF. The full variable domain, with the rest looked up from reference TRBV7-2 and TRBJ2-3, is GAGVSQSPSNKVTEKGKDVELRCDPISGHTALYWYRQSLGQGLEFLIYFQGNSAPDKSGLPSDRFSAERTGGSVSTLTIQRTQQEDSAVYLCAAGGRADTQYFGPGTRLTVL.

This clonotype was seen repeatedly, ten times or more. The genes are TRBV7-2 and TRBJ1-1; D is possibly TRBD1 (5 bases). The CDR3 extends over 16 amino acids. Germline V lookup: CDR1 SGHTA, CDR2 FQGNSA. V was pared by 6 bases and J by 6 bases, with 23 bases between. The DNA for the CDR3 is TGTGCCAGCAGTATTCCCGTGGGGCTGAGAAGTCCTGAAGCTTTCTTT. As protein: CASSIPVGLRSPEAFF.

This clonotype was detected many times. The V call is TRBV5-1, the J call TRBJ2-3; D may correspond to TRBD1 or TRBD2 (6 bases each). This CDR3 has 19 residues. Germline values: CDR1 SGHRS, CDR2 YFSETQ. V lost 2 bases and J lost 4, with 26 bases in between. The CDR3 is CASSFPFPGSLRGADTQYF. In nucleotides, the CDR3 is TGCGCCAGCAGCTTCCCCTTTCCCGGGAGCCTAAGGGGGGCAGATACGCAGTATTTT.

This clonotype was found a few times. This sequence joins TRBV6-2 or TRBV6-3 and TRBJ2-1, with a weak D call TRBD2 (5 bases). The CDR3 extends over 13 amino acids. V dropped 2 bases and J dropped 9 bases, with 11 bases sitting between them. Per germline, CDR1 MNHEY and CDR2 SVGEGT. The CDR3 coding sequence is TGTGCCAGCAGTTACATGCTAGCTAGTGAGCAGTTCTTC. Residues: CASSYMLASEQFF.

Remarks on this clonotype: At one end the junction does not follow the germline gene, possibly because of a read error. The CDR3 nucleotides read TGTGCTAGCAGCCTGGACCCGAACACTGAAGCTTTCTTT. It is translated as CASSLDPNTEAFF. This chain connects TRBV7-7 to TRBJ1-1; D remains ambiguous. CDR1 and CDR2 from the germline V gene are SSHAT and FNYEAQ (reference sequence). CDR3 size: 13 residues.

In its sample, this clonotype was seen many times. The chain employs TRBV19 and TRBJ1-1; tentative D call: TRBD1 (5 bases). CDR3 length equals 17 residues. CDR1 LNHDA and CDR2 SQIVND come from the germline V gene (reference sequence). Trimming pared 3 bases from V and 0 bases from J, leaving 17 bases between. CDR3 nucleotide sequence: TGTGCCAGTAGTATCCCGCGGGGTAGGGGACTGAACACTGAAGCTTTCTTT. Translating it yields CASSIPRGRGLNTEAFF.

There are a few counts of this clonotype. The CDR3 region is CASSESRTGEQFF. The CDR3 DNA reads TGCGCCAGCAGTGAGTCGAGAACGGGTGAGCAGTTCTTC. The rearrangement links TRBV10-2 to TRBJ2-1; D unclear. The CDR3 is 13 amino acids. Germline V gives CDR1 WSHSY, CDR2 SAAADI. The ends were cut back, 0 bases at V and 9 bases at J, with 9 bases in the middle.

This clonotype was recorded many times. The chain couples TRBV10-3 to TRBJ1-5, with 8 positions matching TRBD1. CDR3 size: 15 residues. Germline V gene data show CDR1 as ENHRY and CDR2 as SYGVKD. Trimming at V came to 6 bases and at J to 5 bases, leaving 9 bases not matched to a gene. In DNA, the CDR3 is TGTGCCATCAGCGTGGACAGGGAGTTGCATCAGCCCCAGCATTTT. It yields the protein CAISVDRELHQPQHF.

This clonotype appeared a few times. The chain links TRBV29-1 to TRBJ1-1; TRBD1 agrees at 7 bases. The ends lost 7 bases at V and 2 bases at J; junction bases unmatched: 4. The CDR3 is 12 residues long. Germline V lookup: CDR1 SQVTM, CDR2 ANQGSEA. CDR3: CSGRDSNTEAFF. CDR3 bases: TGCAGCGGCCGGGACAGTAACACTGAAGCTTTCTTT.